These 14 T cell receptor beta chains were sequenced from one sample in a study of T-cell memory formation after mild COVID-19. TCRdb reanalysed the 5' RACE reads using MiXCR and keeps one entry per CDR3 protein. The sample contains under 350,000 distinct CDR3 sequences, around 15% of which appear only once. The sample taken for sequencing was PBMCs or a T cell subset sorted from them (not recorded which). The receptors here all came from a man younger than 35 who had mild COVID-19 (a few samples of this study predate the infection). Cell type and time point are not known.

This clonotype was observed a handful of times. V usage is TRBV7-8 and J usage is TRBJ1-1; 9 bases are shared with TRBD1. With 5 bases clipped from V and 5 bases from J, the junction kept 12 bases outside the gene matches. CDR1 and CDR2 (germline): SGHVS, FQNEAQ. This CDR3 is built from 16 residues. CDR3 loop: CASSIRQGVLTTEAFF. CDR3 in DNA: TGTGCCAGCAGCATTCGACAGGGGGTATTGACTACTGAAGCTTTCTTT. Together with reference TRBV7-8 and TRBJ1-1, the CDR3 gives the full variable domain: GAGVSQSPRYKVAKRGQDVALRCDPISGHVSLFWYQQALGQGPEFLTYFQNEAQLDKSGLPSDRFFAERPEGSVSTLKIQRTQQEDSAVYLCASSIRQGVLTTEAFFGQGTRLTVV.

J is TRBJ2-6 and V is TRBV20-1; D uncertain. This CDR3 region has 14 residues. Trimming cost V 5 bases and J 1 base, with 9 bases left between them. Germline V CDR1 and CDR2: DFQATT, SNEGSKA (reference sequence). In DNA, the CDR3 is TGCAGTGCTTTATCCCAATCTGGGGCCAACGTCCTGACTTTC. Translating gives CSALSQSGANVLTF.

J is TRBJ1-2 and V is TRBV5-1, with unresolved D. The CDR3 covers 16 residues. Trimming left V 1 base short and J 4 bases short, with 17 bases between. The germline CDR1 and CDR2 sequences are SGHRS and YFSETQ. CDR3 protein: CASSLPQRESAYGYTF. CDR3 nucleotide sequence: TGCGCCAGCAGCTTGCCCCAGCGGGAGTCTGCCTATGGCTACACCTTC.

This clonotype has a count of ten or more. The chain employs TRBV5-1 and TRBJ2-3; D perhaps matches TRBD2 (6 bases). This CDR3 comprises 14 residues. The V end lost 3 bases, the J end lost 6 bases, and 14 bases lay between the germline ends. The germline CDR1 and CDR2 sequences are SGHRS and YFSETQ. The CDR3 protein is CASSSGGTGDTQYF. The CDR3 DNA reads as TGCGCCAGCAGCTCTGGAGGGACGGGTGATACGCAGTATTTT.

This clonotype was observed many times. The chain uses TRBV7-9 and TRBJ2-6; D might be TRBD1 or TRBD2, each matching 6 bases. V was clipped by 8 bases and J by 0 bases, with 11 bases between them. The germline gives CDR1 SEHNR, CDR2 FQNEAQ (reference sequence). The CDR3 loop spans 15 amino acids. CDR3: CASPWGASGANVLTF. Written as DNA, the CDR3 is TGTGCCAGCCCGTGGGGGGCCTCTGGGGCCAACGTCCTGACTTTC.

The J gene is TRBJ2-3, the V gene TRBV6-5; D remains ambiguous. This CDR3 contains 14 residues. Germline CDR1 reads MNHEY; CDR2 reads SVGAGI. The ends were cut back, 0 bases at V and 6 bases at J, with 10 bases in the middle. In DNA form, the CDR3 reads TGTGCCAGCAGTTACTCGACGGATCTTGATACGCAGTATTTT. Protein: CASSYSTDLDTQYF.

CDR3 loop: CASSYTRGNEKLFF. CDR3 DNA: TGTGCCAGCAGTTACACGAGGGGTAATGAAAAACTGTTTTTT. V gene TRBV6-5 combines with J gene TRBJ1-4; D may be TRBD1 (5 bases). Trimming removed 2 bases from V and 4 bases from J, with 8 bases in between. CDR1 is MNHEY and CDR2 is SVGAGI in the germline V gene. The CDR3 sequence is 14 residues long.

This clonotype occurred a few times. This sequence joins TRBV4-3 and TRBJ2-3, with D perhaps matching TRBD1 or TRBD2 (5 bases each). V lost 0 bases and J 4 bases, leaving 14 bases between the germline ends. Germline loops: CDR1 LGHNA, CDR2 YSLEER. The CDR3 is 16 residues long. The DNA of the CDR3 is TGCGCCAGCAGCCAAGATATGGGTCGGGGCCCAGATACGCAGTATTTT. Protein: CASSQDMGRGPDTQYF.

CDR3 protein: CASSPPGTGGQNEQFF. The DNA for the CDR3 is TGTGCCAGCAGCCCCCCCGGGACAGGGGGCCAAAATGAGCAGTTCTTC. The genes are TRBV7-8 and TRBJ2-1; the match to TRBD1 covers 12 bases. The germline V gene encodes CDR1 SGHVS and CDR2 FQNEAQ. CDR3 length: 16 amino acids. The V gene end was trimmed by 5 bases and the J gene end by 7 bases; junction bases not matched to a gene: 9.

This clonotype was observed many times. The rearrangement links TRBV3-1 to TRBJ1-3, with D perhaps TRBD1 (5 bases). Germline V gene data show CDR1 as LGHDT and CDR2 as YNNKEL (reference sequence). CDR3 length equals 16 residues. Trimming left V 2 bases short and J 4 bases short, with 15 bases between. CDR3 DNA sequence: TGTGCCAGCAGCCAAACTTCGGGGCTGTCCGGAAACACCATATATTTT. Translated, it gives CASSQTSGLSGNTIYF.

This chain's CDR3 is CASSLDQGLEQFF. In nucleotides, the CDR3 is TGTGCCAGCAGTTTGGACCAGGGACTTGAGCAGTTCTTC. The chain recombines TRBV27 with TRBJ2-1; weak D call: TRBD2 (6 bases). V was pared by 3 bases and J by 9 bases, with 12 bases between. CDR3 size: 13 residues. The germline CDR1 and CDR2 sequences are MNHEY and SMNVEV (reference sequence).

CDR3 in DNA: TGCAGTGCTAGAGATGATAGGGCCACTGAAGCTTTCTTT. Protein sequence: CSARDDRATEAFF. This chain connects TRBV20-1 to TRBJ1-1; D is uncertain. The CDR3 has 13 amino acids. Germline-derived CDR1 and CDR2 are DFQATT and SNEGSKA (reference sequence). V lost 0 bases and J 4 bases, leaving 9 bases between the germline ends.

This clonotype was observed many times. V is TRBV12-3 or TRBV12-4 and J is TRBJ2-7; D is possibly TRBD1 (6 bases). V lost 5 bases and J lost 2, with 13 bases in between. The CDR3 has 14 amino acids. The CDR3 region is CASSIGGGTYEQYV. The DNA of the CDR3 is TGTGCCAGCAGTATAGGGGGTGGGACCTACGAGCAGTACGTC.

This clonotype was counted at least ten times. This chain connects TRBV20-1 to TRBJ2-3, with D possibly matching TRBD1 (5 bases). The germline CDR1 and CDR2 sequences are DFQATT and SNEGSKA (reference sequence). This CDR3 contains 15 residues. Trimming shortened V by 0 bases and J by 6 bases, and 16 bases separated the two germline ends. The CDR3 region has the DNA TGCAGTGCTAGAGACGGCAGGGTCTTATGGGATACGCAGTATTTT. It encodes CSARDGRVLWDTQYF.